The 12 T cell receptor beta chains in this list originate from one sample, sequenced in a study of blood T cell repertoires in COVID-19. Sequencing was performed with immunoSEQ multiplex PCR; in TCRdb, only in-frame clones are kept and a portion is missing. The data show about 140,000 clones, roughly 73% seen once. The specimen was peripheral blood. These TCRs come from a woman aged 50 to 60 with active or convalescent COVID-19.

This CDR3 is CAWSGTGTEAFF. The CDR3 bases are TGTGCCTGGAGTGGGACAGGGACTGAAGCTTTCTTT. The chain carries TRBV30 and TRBJ1-1; 8 bases line up with TRBD1. V trimming: 1 base; J trimming: 5 bases; junction bases outside the gene matches: 0. Looked up from germline, CDR1 is GTSNPN and CDR2 is SVGIG (reference sequence). The length of the CDR3 is 12 residues.

This chain connects TRBV18 to TRBJ2-6, with 8 bases that match TRBD1. Germline V gene data show CDR1 as KGHSH and CDR2 as LQKENI. After removal of 2 bases from V and 2 bases from J, the junction contained 5 bases not matched to a gene. The CDR3 extends over 17 amino acids. CDR3 sequence (DNA): TGTGCCAGCTCACCAATCACAGGGGGAGCTGGGGCCAACGTCCTGACTTTC. Protein sequence: CASSPITGGAGANVLTF.

The genes are TRBV24-1 and TRBJ1-3; 10 bases fit TRBD1. Germline V gene lookup returns CDR1 KGHDR and CDR2 SFDVKD. CDR3 length equals 16 residues. The V segment lost 10 bases and the J segment 4 bases; nucleotides outside the gene matches: 12. CDR3 sequence reads: CATPPGQGFSGNTIYF. The CDR3 coding sequence is TGTGCCACTCCACCGGGACAGGGGTTCTCCGGAAACACCATATATTTT.

V and J are TRBV7-9 and TRBJ2-3, with D perhaps TRBD1 (7 bases). Between the trimmed V and J ends, which lost 5 bases and 8 bases, there was a span of 14 bases. Germline V gene sequence: CDR1 SEHNR, CDR2 FQNEAQ (reference sequence). CDR3 length: 13 amino acids. The CDR3 DNA reads as TGTGCCAGCAGCCGCTGGCAGGGGGGTACGCAGTATTTT. It encodes CASSRWQGGTQYF. Full variable domain (missing parts from reference TRBV7-9 and TRBJ2-3): DTGVSQNPRHKITKRGQNVTFRCDPISEHNRLYWYRQTLGQGPEFLTYFQNEAQLEKSRLLSDRFSAERPKGSFSTLEIQRTEQGDSAMYLCASSRWQGGTQYFGPGTRLTVL.

This clone was picked up a small number of times. V is TRBV7-8 and J is TRBJ2-7; 7 positions match TRBD1. CDR1 is SGHVS and CDR2 is FQNEAQ in the germline V gene. Trimming at V came to 3 bases and at J to 2 bases, leaving 10 bases not matched to a gene. This CDR3 has 16 amino acids. CDR3 in DNA: TGTGCCAGCAGCTTGTGGGGACAGACTATAACCTACGAGCAGTACTTC. It yields the protein CASSLWGQTITYEQYF.

Written as DNA, the CDR3 is TGCAGCGTTGCCCTTAGTACAGGCGGGGATCAGCCCCAGCATTTT. Translating it yields CSVALSTGGDQPQHF. The V and J genes are TRBV29-1 and TRBJ1-5; D might be TRBD1 (5 bases). The CDR3 is made up of 15 amino acids. In germline, CDR1 is SQVTM, CDR2 ANQGSEA. V was shortened by 4 bases and J by 5 bases, with 18 bases between the two germline ends.

This sequence joins TRBV11-2 and TRBJ1-1; no clear D. There are 11 residues in the CDR3. In germline, CDR1 is SGHAT, CDR2 FQNNGV. Trimming took 3 bases from V and 5 from J, leaving 4 bases between them. This chain's CDR3 is CASSFNTEAFF. CDR3 sequence (DNA): TGTGCCAGCAGCTTTAATACTGAAGCTTTCTTT.

The gene calls are TRBV30 and TRBJ2-3, with TRBD2 matching 7 bases. Per the germline V gene, CDR1 is GTSNPN and CDR2 is SVGIG (reference sequence). The V segment lost 8 bases and the J segment 2 bases; nucleotides outside the gene matches: 1. CDR3 length: 11 amino acids. CDR3 loop: CASGITDTQYF. For the CDR3, the DNA is TGTGCCAGCGGGATCACAGATACGCAGTATTTT.

The rearrangement links TRBV5-6 to TRBJ1-1; possibly TRBD1 for D (5 bases). Germline loops: CDR1 SGHDT, CDR2 YYEEEE. This CDR3 region has 15 residues. V was cut by 4 bases and J by 1 base, with 14 bases left in between. The CDR3 DNA reads as TGTGCCAGCAGCCGCCGACAGAGTCCGAACACTGAAGCTTTCTTT. It yields the protein CASSRRQSPNTEAFF.

The chain recombines TRBV5-1 with TRBJ2-3; 12 bases line up with TRBD1. This CDR3 has 15 amino acids. The ends lost 4 bases at V and 2 bases at J; junction bases unmatched: 2. CDR1 and CDR2 (germline): SGHRS, YFSETQ. In DNA, the CDR3 is TGCGCCAGCAGCGCGGGACAGGGGGCCACAGATACGCAGTATTTT. Translated, it gives CASSAGQGATDTQYF.

V gene TRBV9 combines with J gene TRBJ1-2; 7 positions match TRBD1. Germline assignment: CDR1 SGDLS and CDR2 YYNGEE. With 0 bases clipped from V and 5 bases from J, the junction kept 7 bases outside the gene matches. The CDR3 is made up of 15 amino acids. The CDR3 nucleotides read TGTGCCAGCAGCGTAGATGGCAGGGACAGTTATGGCTACACCTTC. It translates to CASSVDGRDSYGYTF.

A remark on this clone: Other DNA sequences within the sample encode an identical CDR3. The chain is built from TRBV15 and TRBJ2-1; the match to TRBD1 covers 8 bases. In germline, CDR1 is LNHNV, CDR2 YYDKDF (reference sequence). J was trimmed by 0 bases and V by 1 base; bases with no gene match: 5. The CDR3 is made up of 17 amino acids. CDR3 in amino acids: CATSRARQGSSYNEQFF. The CDR3 DNA reads as TGTGCCACCAGCAGAGCTAGACAGGGGAGCTCCTACAATGAGCAGTTCTTC.